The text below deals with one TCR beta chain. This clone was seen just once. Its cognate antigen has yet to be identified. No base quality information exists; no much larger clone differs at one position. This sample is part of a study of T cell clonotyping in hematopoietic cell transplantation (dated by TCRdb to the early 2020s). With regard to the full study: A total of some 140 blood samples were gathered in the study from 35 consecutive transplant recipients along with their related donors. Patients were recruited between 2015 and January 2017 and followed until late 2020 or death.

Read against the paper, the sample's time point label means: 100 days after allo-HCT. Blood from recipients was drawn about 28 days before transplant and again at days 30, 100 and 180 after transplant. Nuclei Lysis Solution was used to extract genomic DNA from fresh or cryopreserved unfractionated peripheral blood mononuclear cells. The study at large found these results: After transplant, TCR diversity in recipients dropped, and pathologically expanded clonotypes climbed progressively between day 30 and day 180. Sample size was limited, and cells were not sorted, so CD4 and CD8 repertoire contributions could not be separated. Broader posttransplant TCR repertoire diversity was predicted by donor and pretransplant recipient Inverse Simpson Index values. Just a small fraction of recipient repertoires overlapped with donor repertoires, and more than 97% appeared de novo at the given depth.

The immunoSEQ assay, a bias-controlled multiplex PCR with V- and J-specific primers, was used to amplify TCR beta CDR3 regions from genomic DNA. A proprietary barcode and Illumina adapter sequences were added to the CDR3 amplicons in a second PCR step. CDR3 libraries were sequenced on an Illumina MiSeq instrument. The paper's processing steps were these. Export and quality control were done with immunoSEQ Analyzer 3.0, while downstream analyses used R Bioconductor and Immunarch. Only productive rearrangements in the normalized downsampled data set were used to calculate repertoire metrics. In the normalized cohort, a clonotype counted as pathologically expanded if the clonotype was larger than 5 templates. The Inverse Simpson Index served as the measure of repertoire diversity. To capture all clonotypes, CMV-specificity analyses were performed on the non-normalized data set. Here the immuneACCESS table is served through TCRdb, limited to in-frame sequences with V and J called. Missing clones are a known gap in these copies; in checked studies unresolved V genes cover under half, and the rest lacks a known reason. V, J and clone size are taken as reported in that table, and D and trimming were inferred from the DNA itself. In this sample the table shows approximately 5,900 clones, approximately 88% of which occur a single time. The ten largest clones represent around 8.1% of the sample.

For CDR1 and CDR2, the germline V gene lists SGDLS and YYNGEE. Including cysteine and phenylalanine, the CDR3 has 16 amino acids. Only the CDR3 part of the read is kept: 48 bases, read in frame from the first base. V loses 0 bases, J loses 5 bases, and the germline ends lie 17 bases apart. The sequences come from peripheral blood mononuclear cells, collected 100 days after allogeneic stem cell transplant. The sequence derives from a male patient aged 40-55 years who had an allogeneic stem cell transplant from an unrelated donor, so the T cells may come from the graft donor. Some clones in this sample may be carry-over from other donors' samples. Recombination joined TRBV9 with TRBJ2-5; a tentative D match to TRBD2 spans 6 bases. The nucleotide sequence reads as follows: TGTGCCAGCAGCGTAGGGGGCGGGGAGCCCTGGGAGACCCAGTACTTC. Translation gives CASSVGGGEPWETQYF.